This T cell receptor beta chain was identified in a study of T cell responses to AZD1222 COVID-19 vaccine. In regard to this clone: Its specificity is unknown.

Assay: immunoSEQ multiplex PCR; the TCRdb copy retains only in-frame clones and omits some. The sample lists around 59,000 clones; roughly 89% were seen once. Germline V gene sequence: CDR1 SGHAT, CDR2 FQNNGV. V lost 5 bases and J lost 1; bases outside the gene matches: 5. This CDR3 comprises 14 residues. Study-wide findings and caveats: Reports indicate that nearly half of spike-specific TCRs are directed at unmutated variant regions.

The sequencing here drew on peripheral blood, taken 28 days after the second AZD1222 dose. The origin of this receptor is an adult who received the AZD1222 COVID-19 vaccine. J is TRBJ2-7 and V is TRBV11-2, with 7 bases identical to TRBD1. The DNA for the CDR3 is TGTGCCAGCAGCCTCGACAGGGTATCCTACGAGCAGTACTTC. Translating gives CASSLDRVSYEQYF.